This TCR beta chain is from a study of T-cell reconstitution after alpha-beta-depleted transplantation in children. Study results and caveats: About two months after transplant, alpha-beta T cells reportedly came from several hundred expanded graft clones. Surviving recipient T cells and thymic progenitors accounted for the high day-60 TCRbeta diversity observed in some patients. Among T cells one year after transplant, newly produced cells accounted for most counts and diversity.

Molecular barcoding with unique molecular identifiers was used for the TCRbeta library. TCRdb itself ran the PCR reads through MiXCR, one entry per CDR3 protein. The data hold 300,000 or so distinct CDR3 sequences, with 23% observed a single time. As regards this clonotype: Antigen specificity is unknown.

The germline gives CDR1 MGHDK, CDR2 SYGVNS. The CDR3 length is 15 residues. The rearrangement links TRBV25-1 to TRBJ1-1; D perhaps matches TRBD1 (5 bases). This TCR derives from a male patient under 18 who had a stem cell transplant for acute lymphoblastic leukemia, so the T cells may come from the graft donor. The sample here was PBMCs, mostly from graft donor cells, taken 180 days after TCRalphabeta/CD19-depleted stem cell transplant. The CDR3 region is CASRALGPMNTEAFF. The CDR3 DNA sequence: TGTGCTTCAAGAGCGCTGGGGCCCATGAACACTGAAGCTTTCTTT. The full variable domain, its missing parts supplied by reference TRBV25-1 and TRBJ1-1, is EADIYQTPRYLVIGTGKKITLECSQTMGHDKMYWYQQDPGMELHLIHYSYGVNSTEKGDLSSESTVSRIRTEHFPLTLESARPSHTSQYLCASRALGPMNTEAFFGQGTRLTVV.